This T cell receptor beta chain is from a study of CD4+ T cells in melanoma. Data came from immunoSEQ multiplex PCR; TCRdb stores just in-frame clones and leaves some out. This table has some 6,600 clones, roughly three quarters appearing once. Between the trimmed V and J ends, which lost 2 bases and 6 bases, there was a span of 16 bases. The CDR3 runs 15 residues. Germline CDR1 is MNHNY and CDR2 is SVGAGI (reference sequence). The chain couples TRBV6-6 to TRBJ1-2; maybe TRBD1 (5 bases). This clonotype originated in a human donor with melanoma. Sequenced: cells from a culture (not recorded whether cultured in vitro). In nucleotides, the CDR3 is TGTGCCAGCAGTTACGGTATCGGGGACCCTCATGGCTACACCTTC. Its protein product is CASSYGIGDPHGYTF.